The 10 T cell receptor beta chains below were found in one sample sequenced in a study of neurological immune-mediated disorders. Time point given: longitudinal time-point 3. MiXCR, applied by TCRdb to the 5' RACE reads, yields one record per CDR3 protein. Here the sample spans about 81,000 distinct CDR3 sequences, roughly 4.5% being singletons. Input material: PBMCs. Every receptor here comes from a woman aged 55-70 years with multiple sclerosis.

This clonotype was found many times. The chain employs TRBV7-9 and TRBJ1-4, with TRBD1 identical over 9 bases. Trimming at V came to 5 bases and at J to 8 bases, leaving 9 bases not matched to a gene. Per the germline V gene, CDR1 is SEHNR and CDR2 is FQNEAQ (reference sequence). The CDR3 spans 15 residues. The DNA of the CDR3 is TGTGCCAGCAGCGCGGGGGGGACAGGGCGAGAAAAACTGTTTTTT. Residues: CASSAGGTGREKLFF.

This clonotype came up many times. The V call is TRBV24-1, the J call TRBJ2-1; D ambiguous. CDR3 length: 11 amino acids. Trimming stripped 0 bases from V and 12 bases from J, with 5 bases between. The germline V gene encodes CDR1 KGHDR and CDR2 SFDVKD. The chain's CDR3 is CATSDLIGQFF. The CDR3 coding sequence is TGTGCCACCAGTGATTTGATCGGGCAGTTCTTC.

The table lists this clonotype with many counts. At one end the junction does not follow the germline gene, possibly because of a read error. The J gene is TRBJ2-3, the V gene TRBV20-1, with 9 bases lining up with TRBD2. The germline V gene encodes CDR1 DFQATT and CDR2 SNEGSKA (reference sequence). The CDR3 totals 14 residues. DNA for the CDR3: TGCAGTGCCAAAATAAGCCAGAGCGCGGGGGGGGCCTCCTTT. This encodes CSAKISQSAGGASF.

This clonotype showed up many times. The rearrangement links TRBV10-2 to TRBJ2-7; 7 bases match TRBD2. The CDR3 has 15 amino acids. Per germline, CDR1 WSHSY and CDR2 SAAADI. Trimming removed 8 bases from V and 2 bases from J; junction bases left unmatched: 12. This CDR3 reads CASVTSGTTTYEQYF. CDR3 coding DNA: TGCGCCAGCGTCACCTCCGGGACTACAACCTACGAGCAGTACTTC.

This clonotype was seen at least ten times. This chain uses TRBV7-7 with TRBJ2-1; D is unclear. The germline V gene encodes CDR1 SSHAT and CDR2 FNYEAQ (reference sequence). The CDR3 spans 13 residues. Trimming shortened V by 2 bases and J by 5 bases, and 7 bases separated the two germline ends. DNA of the CDR3: TGTGCCAGCAGCTTATTCCAAAACAATGAGCAGTTCTTC. Translating gives CASSLFQNNEQFF.

This clonotype was counted at least ten times. The rearrangement uses TRBV27 and TRBJ2-1, with D possibly being TRBD1 or TRBD2 (5 bases each). Germline values: CDR1 MNHEY, CDR2 SMNVEV (reference sequence). The CDR3 has 15 residues. Trimming removed 6 bases at V and 1 base at J, with 13 bases between. This chain's CDR3 is CASRIRGFSYNEQFF. The CDR3 DNA sequence: TGTGCCAGCAGAATACGGGGCTTTTCCTACAATGAGCAGTTCTTC.

At least ten counts were recorded for this clonotype. The rearrangement uses TRBV20-1 and TRBJ1-1; no reliable D call. The CDR3 consists of 15 residues. Germline V gives CDR1 DFQATT, CDR2 SNEGSKA (reference sequence). With 2 bases removed from V and 4 bases from J, the gap between germline ends came to 17 bases. CDR3 protein: CSARMRPFAGTEAFF. CDR3 nucleotide sequence: TGCAGTGCTAGAATGCGACCATTTGCGGGCACTGAAGCTTTCTTT.

This clonotype showed up many times. The V call is TRBV6-5, the J call TRBJ2-3, with D unclear. The CDR3 is 12 residues long. The V gene lost 6 bases and the J gene lost 6 bases, with 10 bases spanning the gap. Germline V gives CDR1 MNHEY, CDR2 SVGAGI. This CDR3 is CASRPSSDTQYF. The CDR3 DNA sequence: TGTGCCAGCAGGCCCTCGAGTGATACGCAGTATTTT.

This clonotype was picked up many times. The chain recombines TRBV7-2 with TRBJ2-3, with 8 bases aligning to TRBD1. Unmatched junction bases numbered 5, after V lost 6 bases and J lost 6 bases. Germline V lookup: CDR1 SGHTA, CDR2 FQGNSA. The CDR3 is made up of 13 amino acids. CDR3 sequence (DNA): TGTGCCAGCAGTACGGACAGGGTGGATACGCAGTATTTT. Amino acid sequence: CASSTDRVDTQYF. The variable domain in full, completed from reference TRBV7-2 and TRBJ2-3, reads GAGVSQSPSNKVTEKGKDVELRCDPISGHTALYWYRQSLGQGLEFLIYFQGNSAPDKSGLPSDRFSAERTGGSVSTLTIQRTQQEDSAVYLCASSTDRVDTQYFGPGTRLTVL.

Many counts were recorded for this clonotype. The chain recombines TRBV28 with TRBJ1-1; D call uncertain. V was shortened by 6 bases and J by 1 base, with 12 bases between the two germline ends. This CDR3 contains 14 residues. CDR1 is MDHEN and CDR2 is SYDVKM in the germline V gene. The CDR3 DNA sequence: TGTGCCAGCAGGATCCCAAACAAGAACACTGAAGCTTTCTTT. Its translation: CASRIPNKNTEAFF.